The 14 T cell receptor beta chains in this list originate from one sample, sequenced in a study of blood T cells in healthy people across ages. Primed by a sample-barcoded 5' primer and a J-beta primer mix, a second PCR proceeded for 7 to 11 cycles. TCRdb fed the 5' RACE reads into MiXCR, producing one record per CDR3 protein. This repertoire shows about a million distinct CDR3 sequences, around 48% found once; its top ten account for under 15%. The sequencing sample was made of blood. Receptors were obtained from a young man in good health.

This clonotype was detected once. This chain uses TRBV6-4 with TRBJ1-2; D perhaps matches TRBD1 (6 bases). CDR1 and CDR2 from the germline V gene are MRHNA and SNTAGT. There are 13 residues in the CDR3. V dropped 2 bases and J dropped 6 bases, with 10 bases sitting between them. CDR3 amino acids: CASSDTGLNGYTF. For the CDR3, the DNA is TGTGCCAGCAGTGACACAGGGCTAAATGGCTACACCTTC.

A few counts support this clonotype. The genes are TRBV12-3 or TRBV12-4 and TRBJ2-1; D unresolved. The CDR3 has 11 residues. Trimming cost V 8 bases and J 7 bases, with 9 bases left between them. Here the CDR3 reads CASRLGNEQFF. The CDR3 DNA reads TGTGCCAGCCGGTTGGGGAATGAGCAGTTCTTC.

This clonotype appeared a few times. The chain joins TRBV4-2 to TRBJ2-1; no firm D call. Germline V gives CDR1 LGHNA, CDR2 YNFKEQ. This CDR3 is 15 amino acids long. With 0 bases removed from V and 9 bases from J, the gap between germline ends came to 15 bases. The CDR3 reads CASSQDIPGKSEQFF. CDR3 DNA sequence: TGTGCCAGCAGCCAAGATATCCCTGGCAAGAGTGAGCAGTTCTTC.

The chain carries TRBV6-2 or TRBV6-3 and TRBJ1-2; no reliable D call. CDR3 size: 11 residues. Trimming took off 8 bases at V and 4 bases at J, with 8 bases between the two ends. CDR1 is MNHEY, CDR2 SVGEGT, per germline. CDR3 in DNA: TGTGCCAGCCTCGCCTTCTATGGCTACACCTTC. Protein product: CASLAFYGYTF.

This clonotype was seen once. This chain links TRBV28 with TRBJ2-1; 8 bases match TRBD2. CDR1 MDHEN and CDR2 SYDVKM come from the germline V gene. The CDR3 runs to 17 residues. Trimming took 7 bases from V and 4 from J; bases not matched to a gene: 15. The CDR3 loop is CASTQPRTSREYNEQFF. Here the CDR3 DNA reads TGTGCCAGCACCCAACCCCGGACTAGCAGGGAGTACAATGAGCAGTTCTTC.

This clonotype was found a few times. This chain links TRBV7-3 with TRBJ2-7, with D perhaps TRBD1 or TRBD2 (7 bases each). The CDR3 is made up of 15 amino acids. Trimming removed 3 bases from V and 2 bases from J, with 14 bases in between. Per germline, CDR1 SGHTA and CDR2 FQGTGA. CDR3 sequence reads: CASSLGAGGAYEQYF. In DNA form, the CDR3 reads TGTGCCAGCAGCTTGGGGGCAGGGGGGGCCTACGAGCAGTACTTC.

The chain joins TRBV4-2 to TRBJ2-3; D possibly corresponds to TRBD2 (5 bases). V was clipped by 0 bases and J by 0 bases, with 10 bases between them. Germline CDR1 reads LGHNA; CDR2 reads YNFKEQ. This CDR3 spans 16 amino acids. CDR3 DNA: TGTGCCAGCAGCCAAGAACAGCGGATTAGCACAGATACGCAGTATTTT. It encodes CASSQEQRISTDTQYF.

The genes are TRBV7-9 and TRBJ1-3, with 9 nucleotides matching TRBD1. V trimming: 3 bases; J trimming: 6 bases; junction bases outside the gene matches: 3. The germline V gene has CDR1 SEHNR and CDR2 FQNEAQ (reference sequence). CDR3 length: 14 residues. The DNA of the CDR3 is TGTGCCAGCAGCTTGGGACAGGGTGAAAACACCATATATTTT. Translated, it gives CASSLGQGENTIYF. Together with reference TRBV7-9 and TRBJ1-3, the CDR3 gives the full variable domain: DTGVSQNPRHKITKRGQNVTFRCDPISEHNRLYWYRQTLGQGPEFLTYFQNEAQLEKSRLLSDRFSAERPKGSFSTLEIQRTEQGDSAMYLCASSLGQGENTIYFGEGSWLTVV.

The chain employs TRBV10-3 and TRBJ2-3, with TRBD2 matching over 11 bases. The junction had 7 bases not matched to a gene; V was cut back by 2 bases and J by 0 bases. The CDR3 extends over 18 amino acids. CDR1 ENHRY and CDR2 SYGVKD come from the germline V gene. CDR3 loop: CAISEVAGGPTSTDTQYF. CDR3 in DNA: TGTGCCATCAGTGAGGTAGCGGGGGGGCCCACTAGCACAGATACGCAGTATTTT.

The chain is built from TRBV6-2 or TRBV6-3 and TRBJ2-7; D is uncertain. The end of the DNA fits TRBJ2-5 better, so the J call may be wrong. Looked up from germline, CDR1 is MNHEY and CDR2 is SVGEGT. This CDR3 is built from 11 residues. CDR3 in amino acids: CASSYLQTQYF. As DNA, the CDR3 is TGTGCCAGCAGTTACCTCCAGACCCAGTACTTC.

The chain links TRBV6-2 or TRBV6-3 to TRBJ1-5; 7 bases are a match to TRBD1. Germline V gene data show CDR1 as MNHEY and CDR2 as SVGEGT. The CDR3 loop spans 15 amino acids. V was pared by 6 bases and J by 3 bases, with 8 bases of the junction left unmatched. The CDR3 DNA follows: TGTGCCAGCAGGTCCCCAGGGGGGCTCAATCAGCCCCAGCATTTT. It specifies CASRSPGGLNQPQHF.

The chain carries TRBV3-1 and TRBJ2-2, with TRBD1 matching 10 bases. This CDR3 comprises 15 residues. The trim removed 4 bases at V and 7 bases at J, leaving 6 bases unmatched. CDR1 and CDR2 (germline): LGHDT, YNNKEL (reference sequence). The DNA of the CDR3 is TGTGCCAGCAGCCGTTTGGGACAGGGGAACGGGGAGCTGTTTTTT. Amino acid sequence: CASSRLGQGNGELFF.

This clonotype was detected a few times. The V gene is TRBV3-1, the J gene TRBJ1-5; D gene ambiguous. V lost 0 bases to trimming and J lost 2 bases, with 11 bases between them. Looked up from germline, CDR1 is LGHDT and CDR2 is YNNKEL (reference sequence). CDR3 size: 16 residues. The CDR3 nucleotides are TGTGCCAGCAGCCAAGATCGGGGTCTGGGCAATCAGCCCCAGCATTTT. Translated: CASSQDRGLGNQPQHF. Full variable domain (outside the CDR3, taken from reference TRBV3-1 and TRBJ1-5): DTAVSQTPKYLVTQMGNDKSIKCEQNLGHDTMYWYKQDSKKFLKIMFSYNNKELIINETVPNRFSPKSPDKAHLNLHINSLELGDSAVYFCASSQDRGLGNQPQHFGDGTRLSIL.

This clonotype was detected only a few times. The chain joins TRBV4-1 to TRBJ2-7; D may be TRBD1 (7 bases). CDR1 MGHRA and CDR2 YSYEKL come from the germline V gene. This CDR3 is built from 16 residues. V lost 6 bases and J lost 1, with 19 bases in between. CDR3 sequence (DNA): TGCGCCAGCAGTCCAATGGAGGGGACAGCTTCCTACGAGCAGTACTTC. Translated, it gives CASSPMEGTASYEQYF.